The entry that follows covers one T cell receptor beta chain sequence. These data originate in a study of long-term antiretroviral therapy in people with HIV. Across the whole study: Collection dates of the earliest samples fall about a decade before the 2015 immediate-ART recommendation.

Running of the v3.0 immunoSEQ assay took place at survey level. Using immunoSEQ multiplex PCR, the repertoire was profiled, and TCRdb retains in-frame clones only, with some absent. The sample lists about 6,500 clones, roughly 85% occurring once. This TCR was sampled from a woman aged 45-65 years with HIV. This specimen consisted of unsorted PBMCs, obtained 3.7 years after starting antiretroviral therapy.

In nucleotides, the CDR3 is TGTGCCAGCAGTTTAGCGGGAGACTTACTCGGGCAGTACTTC. It yields the protein CASSLAGDLLGQYF. The chain uses TRBV27 and TRBJ2-7; 7 positions agree with TRBD2. Germline-derived CDR1 and CDR2 are MNHEY and SMNVEV (reference sequence). The V segment lost 2 bases and the J segment 9 bases; nucleotides outside the gene matches: 10. The CDR3 is 14 amino acids.